This entry lists 13 T cell receptor beta chains sequenced from one sample in a study of cytomegalovirus exposure and HLA in healthy donors. Data came from immunoSEQ multiplex PCR; TCRdb stores just in-frame clones and leaves some out. The sample shows 250,000 to 400,000 clones, over 75% of them seen only once. Source material: PBMCs. All receptors come from a man younger than 40 in good health and CMV-seronegative.

The chain uses TRBV19 and TRBJ2-1, with D possibly matching TRBD1 (6 bases). Germline-derived CDR1 and CDR2 are LNHDA and SQIVND (reference sequence). CDR3 size: 15 residues. V was shortened by 1 base and J by 4 bases, with 11 bases between the two germline ends. CDR3 nucleotides: TGTGCCAGTAGTATAGTACAGGGCAATTACAATGAGCAGTTCTTC. As protein: CASSIVQGNYNEQFF.

This chain links TRBV21-1 with TRBJ1-5; the D call of TRBD1 is as the table states it, not checked on the DNA. TRBV21-1 corresponds to a pseudogene. The CDR3 consists of 18 residues. CDR3 nucleotide sequence: TGTGCCAGCAGCAAAACTCCGGACAGGGTGATAAGCAATCAGCCCCAGCATTTT. Translation: CASSKTPDRVISNQPQHF.

The chain carries TRBV5-5 and TRBJ2-7, with TRBD1 matching over 7 bases. Looked up from germline, CDR1 is SGHKS and CDR2 is YYEKEE (reference sequence). The length of the CDR3 is 15 residues. The J segment lost 2 bases and the V segment lost 1 base, leaving 6 bases of the junction unmatched. CDR3 protein: CASSLPGQVTYEQYF. CDR3 DNA: TGTGCCAGCAGCTTGCCCGGACAGGTGACCTACGAGCAGTACTTC.

Only one count was recorded for this clone. The V and J genes are TRBV4-1 and TRBJ1-5; tentative D call: TRBD1 (5 bases). This CDR3 has 16 residues. Germline lookup yields CDR1 MGHRA and CDR2 YSYEKL. Trimming took off 1 base at V and 0 bases at J, with 10 bases between the two ends. The CDR3 sequence is CASSQAQGYSNQPQHF. CDR3 sequence (DNA): TGCGCCAGCAGCCAAGCCCAGGGTTATAGCAATCAGCCCCAGCATTTT.

In DNA form, the CDR3 reads TGTGCCAGCAGTGAGAGGGGACAGGGAATAGGGTACTATGGCTACACCTTC. This sequence encodes CASSERGQGIGYYGYTF. The chain links TRBV2 to TRBJ1-2; TRBD1 matches 9 bases. Germline CDR1 is SNHLY and CDR2 is FYNNEI. The CDR3 covers 17 residues. V gave up 3 bases and J gave up 3 bases; unmatched junction bases: 11.

The chain employs TRBV5-6 and TRBJ2-5; no clear D. CDR3 size: 15 residues. V shed 3 bases and J shed 7 bases, with 19 bases lying between them. Looked up from germline, CDR1 is SGHDT and CDR2 is YYEEEE. The CDR3 DNA sequence: TGTGCCAGCAGCTGGAGTTACGAGGATTCCGGGACCCAGTACTTC. It yields the protein CASSWSYEDSGTQYF.

The rearrangement joins TRBV11-3 to TRBJ1-2; D uncertain. Germline V gene data show CDR1 as SGHNT and CDR2 as YENEEA. This CDR3 comprises 10 residues. V was trimmed by 5 bases and J by 8 bases, leaving 6 bases between them. CDR3: CASSGIGYTF. CDR3 DNA: TGTGCCAGCAGCGGCATCGGCTACACCTTC.

The chain is built from TRBV25-1 and TRBJ2-7; TRBD1 matches 7 bases. The CDR3 totals 15 residues. V shed 3 bases and J 3 bases; nucleotides not matched to a gene: 8. Germline assignment: CDR1 MGHDK and CDR2 SYGVNS. The CDR3, as DNA: TGTGCCAGCAGTGAGCGACAGGGAGCTTACTACGAGCAGTACTTC. It encodes CASSERQGAYYEQYF.

As DNA, the CDR3 is TGTGCCAGCAGTGAAGCGCGGACAGGGGGATACCGAAACACCATATATTTT. It encodes CASSEARTGGYRNTIYF. The gene calls are TRBV6-1 and TRBJ1-3; the match to TRBD1 covers 10 bases. Germline assignment: CDR1 MNHNS and CDR2 SASEGT. The CDR3 loop spans 17 amino acids. V lost 0 bases to trimming and J lost 5 bases; unmatched junction nucleotides: 7.

This chain connects TRBV2 to TRBJ1-1, with D possibly matching TRBD1 (6 bases). The CDR3 runs to 14 residues. Trimming shortened V by 6 bases and J by 5 bases, and 16 bases separated the two germline ends. The germline V gene has CDR1 SNHLY and CDR2 FYNNEI. The CDR3 is CASRTLGGGTEAFF. CDR3 coding DNA: TGTGCCAGCAGGACCTTAGGGGGGGGAACTGAAGCTTTCTTT.

The table lists this clone with a count of one. The chain carries TRBV29-1 and TRBJ1-2; D is unresolved. Trimming took off 5 bases at V and 6 bases at J, with 16 bases between the two ends. Germline values: CDR1 SQVTM, CDR2 ANQGSEA. The CDR3 totals 13 residues. CDR3 DNA sequence: TGCAGCGTTACAATGGGTCTAGTGGATGGCTACACCTTC. Residues: CSVTMGLVDGYTF.

The chain is built from TRBV18 and TRBJ2-7; 8 positions match TRBD2. This CDR3 is built from 15 residues. Germline loops: CDR1 KGHSH, CDR2 LQKENI. With V trimmed by 0 bases and J by 3 bases, 4 bases remained unmatched. The CDR3 is CASSPPAGERYEQYF. The CDR3 nucleotides read TGTGCCAGCTCACCACCAGCGGGGGAACGCTACGAGCAGTACTTC.

V usage is TRBV18 and J usage is TRBJ2-7; 12 positions agree with TRBD1. V gave up 3 bases and J gave up 6 bases; unmatched junction bases: 9. The CDR3 contains 16 residues. Germline CDR1 reads KGHSH; CDR2 reads LQKENI. This CDR3 reads CASSPLPGQGAGEQYF. CDR3 DNA sequence: TGTGCCAGCTCACCCCTCCCGGGACAGGGGGCCGGCGAGCAGTACTTC.